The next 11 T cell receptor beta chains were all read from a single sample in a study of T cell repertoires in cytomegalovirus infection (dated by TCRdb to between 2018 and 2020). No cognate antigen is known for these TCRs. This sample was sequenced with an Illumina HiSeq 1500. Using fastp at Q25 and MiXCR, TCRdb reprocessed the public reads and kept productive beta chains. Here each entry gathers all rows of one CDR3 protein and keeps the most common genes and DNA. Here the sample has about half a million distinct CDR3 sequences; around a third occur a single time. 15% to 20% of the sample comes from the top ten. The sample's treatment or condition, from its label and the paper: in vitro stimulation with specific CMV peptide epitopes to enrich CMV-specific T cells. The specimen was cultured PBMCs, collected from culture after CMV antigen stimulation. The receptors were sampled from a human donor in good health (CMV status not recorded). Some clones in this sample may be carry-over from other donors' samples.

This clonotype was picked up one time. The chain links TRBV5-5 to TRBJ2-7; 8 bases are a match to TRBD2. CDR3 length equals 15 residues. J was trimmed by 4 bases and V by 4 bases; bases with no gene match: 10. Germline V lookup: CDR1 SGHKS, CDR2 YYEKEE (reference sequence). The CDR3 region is CASSPVGSGSYEQYF. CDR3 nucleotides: TGTGCCAGCAGCCCGGTGGGCAGCGGGAGTTACGAGCAGTACTTC.

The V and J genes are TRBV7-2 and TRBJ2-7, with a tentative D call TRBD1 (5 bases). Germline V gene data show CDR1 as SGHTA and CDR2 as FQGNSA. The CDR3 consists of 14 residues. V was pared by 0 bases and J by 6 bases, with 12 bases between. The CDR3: CASSLAGAPIEQYF. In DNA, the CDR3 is TGTGCCAGCAGCTTAGCTGGGGCCCCTATCGAGCAGTACTTC.

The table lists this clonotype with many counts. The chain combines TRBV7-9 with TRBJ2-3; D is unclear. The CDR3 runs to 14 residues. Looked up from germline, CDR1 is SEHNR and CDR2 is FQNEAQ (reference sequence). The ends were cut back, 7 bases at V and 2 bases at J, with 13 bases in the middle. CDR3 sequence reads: CASNPAATTDTQYF. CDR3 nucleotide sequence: TGTGCCAGCAACCCCGCTGCAACCACAGATACGCAGTATTTT.

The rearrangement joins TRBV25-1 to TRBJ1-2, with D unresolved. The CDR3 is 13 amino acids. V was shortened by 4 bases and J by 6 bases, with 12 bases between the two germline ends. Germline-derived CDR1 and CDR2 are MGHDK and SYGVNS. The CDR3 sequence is CASSGLGPDGYTF. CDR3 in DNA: TGTGCCAGCAGTGGATTAGGGCCAGATGGCTACACCTTC.

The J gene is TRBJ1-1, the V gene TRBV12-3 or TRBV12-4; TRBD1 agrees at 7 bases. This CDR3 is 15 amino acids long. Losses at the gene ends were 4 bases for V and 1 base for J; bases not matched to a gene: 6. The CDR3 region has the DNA TGTGCCAGCAGTTCCTACAGGGGACAGAACACTGAAGCTTTCTTT. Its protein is CASSSYRGQNTEAFF.

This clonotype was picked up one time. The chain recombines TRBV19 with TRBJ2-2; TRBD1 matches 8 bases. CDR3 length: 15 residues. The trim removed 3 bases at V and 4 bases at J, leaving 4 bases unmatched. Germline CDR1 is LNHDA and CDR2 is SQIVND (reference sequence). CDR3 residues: CASSIRGLSTGELFF. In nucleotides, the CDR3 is TGTGCCAGTAGTATCAGGGGGCTTAGCACCGGGGAGCTGTTTTTT.

The CDR3 loop reads CASTPRGNGQQPQHF. As DNA, the CDR3 is TGTGCCAGTACCCCGAGGGGCAACGGCCAACAGCCCCAGCATTTT. The chain has TRBV19 and TRBJ1-5, with D possibly matching TRBD1 (5 bases). The germline V and J ends were trimmed by 7 bases and 7 bases, with 20 bases remaining between them. The CDR3 covers 15 residues. Germline lookup yields CDR1 LNHDA and CDR2 SQIVND (reference sequence).

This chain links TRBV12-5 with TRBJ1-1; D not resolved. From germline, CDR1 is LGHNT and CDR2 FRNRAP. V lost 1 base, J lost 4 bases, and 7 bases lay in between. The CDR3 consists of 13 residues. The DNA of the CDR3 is TGTGCTAGTGGTTTGGGTGGGGTCACTGAAGCTTTCTTT. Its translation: CASGLGGVTEAFF.

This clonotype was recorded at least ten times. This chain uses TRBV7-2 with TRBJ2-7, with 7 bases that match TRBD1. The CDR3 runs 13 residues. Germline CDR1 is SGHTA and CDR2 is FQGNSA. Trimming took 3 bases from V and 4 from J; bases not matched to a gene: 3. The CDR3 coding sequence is TGTGCCAGCAGCTTTAACAGGGGTTACGAGCAGTACGTC. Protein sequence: CASSFNRGYEQYV.

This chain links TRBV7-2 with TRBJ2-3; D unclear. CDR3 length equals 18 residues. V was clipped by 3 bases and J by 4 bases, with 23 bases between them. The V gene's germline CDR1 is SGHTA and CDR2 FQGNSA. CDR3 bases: TGTGCCAGCAGCTTCCAACGTAGACGGACCTTAGACCCAGATACGCAGTATTTT. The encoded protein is CASSFQRRRTLDPDTQYF.

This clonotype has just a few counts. The CDR3 nucleotides are TGTGCCAGCAATAGGGACAGATCGAATGAGCAGTTCTTC. Translating it yields CASNRDRSNEQFF. The chain couples TRBV27 to TRBJ2-1; TRBD1 agrees at 7 bases. Germline CDR1 reads MNHEY; CDR2 reads SMNVEV (reference sequence). The J segment lost 7 bases and the V segment lost 7 bases, leaving 7 bases of the junction unmatched. CDR3 size: 13 residues.